The 29 T cell receptor beta chains listed next were all sequenced from one sample in a study of regulatory T cells in long-lasting Graves disease. Library construction for TCR beta used iRepertoire HTBI primers and Arm-PCR of CDR3 regions. TCRdb redid the calling of the multiplex PCR reads with MiXCR, one entry per CDR3 protein. The repertoire holds a few hundred thousand distinct CDR3 sequences, with about 12% as singletons. The sample's time point: newly diagnosed GD, antithyroid drugs for less than 3 months. From PBMCs, RNA was extracted and then used to make the TCR library. The data also belong to a second study, concerning T cells in Graves' hyperthyroidism and ophthalmopathy.

The sample was peripheral blood mononuclear cells (PBMCs), taken at new diagnosis, from a patient treated with antithyroid drugs. The receptors come from a young woman with Graves disease.

This clonotype was detected many times. This chain links TRBV20-1 with TRBJ2-1, with a tentative D call TRBD2 (6 bases). Looked up from germline, CDR1 is DFQATT and CDR2 is SNEGSKA (reference sequence). This CDR3 spans 13 amino acids. Trimming removed 7 bases from V and 2 bases from J, with 12 bases in between. CDR3 sequence: CSVILATYNEQFF. The CDR3 coding sequence is TGCAGTGTTATCCTAGCGACCTACAATGAGCAGTTCTTC.

There are a few counts of this clonotype. The chain combines TRBV29-1 with TRBJ1-2; unclear D gene. The CDR3 runs to 12 residues. The germline gives CDR1 SQVTM, CDR2 ANQGSEA. V was cut by 3 bases and J by 4 bases, with 9 bases left in between. CDR3 protein: CSVDEGGYGYTF. CDR3 sequence (DNA): TGCAGCGTTGACGAGGGAGGCTATGGCTACACCTTC.

The rearrangement joins TRBV20-1 to TRBJ1-2; a possible D gene is TRBD1 (6 bases). Trimming removed 3 bases at V and 5 bases at J, with 13 bases between. CDR1 DFQATT and CDR2 SNEGSKA come from the germline V gene (reference sequence). This CDR3 has 13 amino acids. The DNA of the CDR3 is TGCAGTGCTAGGGGGGACAAAATTTATGGCTACACCTTC. Its translation: CSARGDKIYGYTF.

This clonotype was counted at least ten times. The chain is built from TRBV6-1 and TRBJ1-2; D gene unclear. Trimming cost V 5 bases and J 4 bases, with 8 bases left between them. This CDR3 region has 12 residues. The germline V gene has CDR1 MNHNS and CDR2 SASEGT. The CDR3 DNA sequence: TGTGCCAGCAGTCCCAGGTCCTATGGCTACACCTTC. It translates to CASSPRSYGYTF.

This clonotype was observed many times. J is TRBJ1-2 and V is TRBV20-1; tentatively, D is TRBD1 (5 bases). V was shortened by 0 bases and J by 4 bases, with 15 bases between the two germline ends. Germline V gene data show CDR1 as DFQATT and CDR2 as SNEGSKA (reference sequence). CDR3 length: 15 amino acids. The CDR3 DNA is TGCAGTGCTAGAGAGCGGCAGGGAGTGGGCTATGGCTACACCTTC. As protein: CSARERQGVGYGYTF.

This clonotype has a count of ten or more. The V gene is TRBV28, the J gene TRBJ1-2; D is perhaps TRBD1 (5 bases). Trimming left V 6 bases short and J 4 bases short, with 27 bases between. CDR3 length: 18 residues. Looked up from germline, CDR1 is MDHEN and CDR2 is SYDVKM. The CDR3 loop reads CASSPRPSTKGRVYGYTF. The CDR3 DNA follows: TGTGCCAGCAGCCCCCGTCCCTCCACCAAGGGGCGGGTCTATGGCTACACCTTC.

This clonotype was observed a few times. The gene calls are TRBV6-1 and TRBJ2-2; D may correspond to TRBD1 or TRBD2 (5 bases each). Germline V gene sequence: CDR1 MNHNS, CDR2 SASEGT. CDR3 length: 15 residues. V lost 6 bases and J 2 bases, leaving 13 bases between the germline ends. CDR3 protein: CASSPGTGNTGELFF. The CDR3 nucleotides read TGTGCCAGCAGCCCCGGGACGGGTAACACCGGGGAGCTGTTTTTT.

This clonotype was counted a few times. J is TRBJ2-1 and V is TRBV27; TRBD1 matches at 11 bases. The germline CDR1 and CDR2 sequences are MNHEY and SMNVEV (reference sequence). With V trimmed by 5 bases and J by 6 bases, 3 bases remained unmatched. The CDR3 is made up of 14 amino acids. The CDR3 sequence is CASSPGTGGNEQFF. The CDR3 nucleotides read TGTGCCAGCAGTCCCGGGACAGGGGGCAATGAGCAGTTCTTC.

Ten or more counts support this clonotype. The chain recombines TRBV19 with TRBJ2-1; tentatively, D is TRBD1 (6 bases). The CDR3 runs to 15 residues. The V end was cut by 4 bases, the J end by 6 bases, with 16 bases between. Germline CDR1 and CDR2: LNHDA and SQIVND (reference sequence). In DNA, the CDR3 is TGTGCCAGTAGTACCTGGGACACAGGAGGCAATGAGCAGTTCTTC. The encoded protein is CASSTWDTGGNEQFF.

This clonotype was recorded a few times. The gene calls are TRBV12-3 or TRBV12-4 and TRBJ2-3, with D possibly being TRBD1 (6 bases). This CDR3 has 16 amino acids. The V end was cut by 6 bases, the J end by 0 bases, with 16 bases between. In DNA, the CDR3 is TGTGCCAGCAGGGGGACACAACTCGCTAGCACAGATACGCAGTATTTT. Translated, it gives CASRGTQLASTDTQYF.

This clonotype has only one observation. This chain links TRBV6-2 or TRBV6-3 with TRBJ2-5; no clear D gene. This CDR3 is 16 amino acids long. Germline V gives CDR1 MNHEY, CDR2 SVGEGT. Deletions cut 0 bases from V and 2 bases from J, with 13 bases between. The CDR3 DNA reads as TGTGCCAGCAGTTACTCTAGAGTCCCGCGGCAAGAGACCCAGTACTTC. Amino acid sequence: CASSYSRVPRQETQYF.

In its sample, this clonotype was seen a few times. This may stem from a read error, because a much larger clone lies one nucleotide away. This chain links TRBV7-9 with TRBJ1-5; D gene ambiguous. The CDR3 covers 14 residues. Looked up from germline, CDR1 is SEHNR and CDR2 is FQNEAQ (reference sequence). V gave up 5 bases and J gave up 6 bases, with 14 bases separating them. The chain's CDR3 is CASSPGRMGQPQHF. The CDR3 DNA sequence: TGTGCCAGCAGCCCAGGTCGGATGGGTCAGCCCCAGCATTTT.

This clonotype has just a few counts. V is TRBV5-5 and J is TRBJ2-3; 7 bases map to TRBD1. This CDR3 is built from 17 residues. CDR1 is SGHKS and CDR2 is YYEKEE in the germline V gene (reference sequence). Germline trimming cut 2 bases from V and 0 bases from J; bases unmatched to any gene: 9. The DNA for the CDR3 is TGTGCCAGCAGCTTCCGCCGGGACAGAGCTAGCACAGATACGCAGTATTTT. It encodes CASSFRRDRASTDTQYF. The full variable domain, its missing parts supplied by reference TRBV5-5 and TRBJ2-3, is DAGVTQSPTHLIKTRGQQVTLRCSPISGHKSVSWYQQVLGQGPQFIFQYYEKEERGRGNFPDRFSARQFPNYSSELNVNALLLGDSALYLCASSFRRDRASTDTQYFGPGTRLTVL.

This clonotype was counted ten times or more. This chain links TRBV2 with TRBJ1-1, with D uncertain. Trimming pared 4 bases from V and 7 bases from J, leaving 16 bases between. Per the germline V gene, CDR1 is SNHLY and CDR2 is FYNNEI. The CDR3 covers 14 residues. CDR3 DNA: TGTGCCAGCAGTGTAACTCGTTGGCACCTTGAAGCTTTCTTT. Translated, it gives CASSVTRWHLEAFF.

This clonotype was detected a few times. At one end the junction does not follow the germline gene, possibly because of a read error. J is TRBJ2-1 and V is TRBV12-3 or TRBV12-4, with D perhaps TRBD1 or TRBD2 (5 bases each). The CDR3 contains 16 residues. The CDR3 coding sequence is TGTGCCAACAGTCCCCTTATCGGGACGCACTACAATGAGCAGTTCTTC. This gives the protein CANSPLIGTHYNEQFF.

This clonotype occurred a few times. The chain uses TRBV24-1 and TRBJ2-1; D remains ambiguous. Germline V gene lookup returns CDR1 KGHDR and CDR2 SFDVKD. V dropped 1 base and J dropped 4 bases, with 13 bases sitting between them. This CDR3 region has 16 residues. CDR3 amino acids: CATSDFENTPYNEQFF. The DNA of the CDR3 is TGTGCCACCAGTGATTTCGAGAACACACCATACAATGAGCAGTTCTTC.

The sample holds many counts of this clonotype. The V and J genes are TRBV6-2 or TRBV6-3 and TRBJ2-7; possibly TRBD1 for D (5 bases). The ends were cut back, 6 bases at V and 5 bases at J, with 14 bases in the middle. From germline, CDR1 is MNHEY and CDR2 SVGEGT. The CDR3 extends over 13 amino acids. The CDR3 DNA is TGTGCCAGCAGCGAAATGGGCAGGGACGAGCAGTACGTC. As protein: CASSEMGRDEQYV.

J is TRBJ2-1 and V is TRBV11-3, with 8 bases matching TRBD1. The CDR3 has 15 residues. Germline values: CDR1 SGHNT, CDR2 YENEEA. After removal of 3 bases from V and 7 bases from J, the junction contained 8 bases not matched to a gene. DNA for the CDR3: TGTGCCAGCAGCTTGACAGGGGCGCAGTGGAATGAGCAGTTCTTC. As protein: CASSLTGAQWNEQFF.

A few counts support this clonotype. The rearrangement uses TRBV7-8 and TRBJ1-5, with a tentative D call TRBD1 (6 bases). Germline CDR1 SGHVS, CDR2 FQNEAQ. V was trimmed by 0 bases and J by 2 bases, leaving 8 bases between them. The CDR3 loop spans 15 amino acids. This chain's CDR3 is CASSLARGGNQPQHF. The CDR3, as DNA: TGTGCCAGCAGCTTAGCCAGGGGAGGCAATCAGCCCCAGCATTTT.

This chain uses TRBV7-9 with TRBJ2-7; the match to TRBD1 covers 8 bases. The CDR3 is 15 residues long. CDR1 is SEHNR and CDR2 is FQNEAQ in the germline V gene (reference sequence). V shed 2 bases and J 3 bases; nucleotides not matched to a gene: 6. CDR3 amino acids: CASSLPTGALYEQYF. The CDR3 coding sequence is TGTGCCAGCAGCTTACCGACAGGGGCCCTCTACGAGCAGTACTTC.

This clonotype was seen many times. V and J are TRBV2 and TRBJ1-2; TRBD1 aligns across 11 bases. The CDR3 consists of 17 residues. Trimming cost V 6 bases and J 5 bases; bases outside gene matches: 14. The germline V gene encodes CDR1 SNHLY and CDR2 FYNNEI. CDR3 DNA: TGTGCCAGCAGCGGGGACAGGGGGTTCGGATCAGAGTATGGCTACACCTTC. Its protein product is CASSGDRGFGSEYGYTF.

The rearrangement uses TRBV7-6 and TRBJ1-1; TRBD1 aligns across 9 bases. The CDR3 is 16 residues long. Germline V gene data show CDR1 as SGHVS and CDR2 as FNYEAQ. The V gene end was trimmed by 1 base and the J gene end by 4 bases; junction bases not matched to a gene: 7. The CDR3 spells CASSLESDRGGTEAFF. The CDR3 DNA sequence: TGTGCCAGCAGCTTAGAATCGGACAGGGGAGGCACTGAAGCTTTCTTT.

This clonotype was detected ten times or more. The rearrangement links TRBV7-2 to TRBJ2-4; TRBD2 agrees at 9 bases. Germline V CDR1 and CDR2: SGHTA, FQGNSA. Trimming at V came to 1 base and at J to 0 bases, leaving 10 bases not matched to a gene. The CDR3 covers 19 residues. The CDR3 loop reads CASSLGLAGGSLAKNIQYF. The CDR3 bases are TGTGCCAGCAGCTTAGGGCTCGCGGGAGGGTCCTTAGCCAAAAACATTCAGTACTTC. The full variable domain, in which reference TRBV7-2 and TRBJ2-4 provide the parts outside the CDR3, is GAGVSQSPSNKVTEKGKDVELRCDPISGHTALYWYRQSLGQGLEFLIYFQGNSAPDKSGLPSDRFSAERTGGSVSTLTIQRTQQEDSAVYLCASSLGLAGGSLAKNIQYFGAGTRLSVL.

With regard to this clonotype: A far larger clone is one base from this, pointing to a likely read error. The rearrangement uses TRBV3-1 and TRBJ2-1; D ambiguous. CDR1 LGHDT and CDR2 YNNKEL come from the germline V gene (reference sequence). V was cut by 3 bases and J by 13 bases, with 10 bases left in between. CDR3 length equals 11 residues. CDR3 loop: CASSHEETQFF. The CDR3 nucleotides read TGTGCCAGCAGCCACGAAGAGACCCAGTTCTTC.

In its sample, this clonotype was seen many times. The chain couples TRBV18 to TRBJ2-3, with TRBD2 matching over 13 bases. The germline gives CDR1 KGHSH, CDR2 LQKENI. The trim removed 6 bases at V and 0 bases at J, leaving 3 bases unmatched. The CDR3 totals 16 residues. DNA for the CDR3: TGTGCCAGCTCCCCGGGACTAGCGGGAAGCACAGATACGCAGTATTTT. Its protein is CASSPGLAGSTDTQYF.

This clonotype was seen more than once but under ten times. This rearrangement joins TRBV6-2 or TRBV6-3 to TRBJ2-2; no firm D call. Germline lookup yields CDR1 MNHEY and CDR2 SVGEGT. The CDR3 is made up of 12 amino acids. V was pared by 5 bases and J by 7 bases, with 8 bases between. DNA for the CDR3: TGTGCCAGCAGTCGCGCCAACGGGGAGCTGTTTTTT. This encodes CASSRANGELFF.

There are many counts of this clonotype. V is TRBV6-2 or TRBV6-3 and J is TRBJ2-7, with D perhaps matching TRBD1 (6 bases). CDR1 and CDR2 (germline): MNHEY, SVGEGT. Between the trimmed V and J ends, which lost 5 bases and 9 bases, there was a span of 23 bases. CDR3 length: 15 residues. CDR3 sequence: CASSMGHGGSYAQYV. The CDR3 DNA reads TGTGCCAGCAGTATGGGGCATGGGGGCTCATATGCGCAGTACGTC.

This clonotype was recorded many times. The V gene is TRBV29-1, the J gene TRBJ2-3; perhaps TRBD1 as D (6 bases). The V and J ends lost 6 bases and 3 bases respectively, with 13 bases between them. CDR1 and CDR2 from the germline V gene are SQVTM and ANQGSEA. The CDR3 loop spans 13 amino acids. The CDR3 region has the DNA TGCAGCGTGTCCGAGGGGGTAACAGATACGCAGTATTTT. Amino acids: CSVSEGVTDTQYF.

This clonotype appeared many times. This rearrangement joins TRBV7-6 to TRBJ2-7; the D gene is possibly TRBD2 (5 bases). Trimming shortened V by 5 bases and J by 4 bases, and 15 bases separated the two germline ends. The CDR3 runs to 14 residues. Germline values: CDR1 SGHVS, CDR2 FNYEAQ. CDR3 residues: CASSPAGGWYEQYF. CDR3 bases: TGTGCCAGCAGCCCCGCGGGTGGATGGTACGAGCAGTACTTC.